The 8 T cell receptor beta chains below come from one sample, sequenced in a study of neurological immune-mediated disorders. Time point noted: longitudinal time-point 1 (baseline). TCRdb processed the 5' RACE reads anew with MiXCR; each CDR3 protein has one entry. The sample carries 35,000 or so distinct CDR3 sequences, 3% to 3.5% recorded once. Sequencing used PBMCs. These receptors were taken from a woman between 55 and 75 years old with multiple sclerosis.

This clonotype was recorded many times. V is TRBV5-1 and J is TRBJ2-5, with D tentatively TRBD1 (5 bases). Germline V lookup: CDR1 SGHRS, CDR2 YFSETQ. This CDR3 has 14 amino acids. Trimming stripped 0 bases from V and 1 base from J, with 7 bases between. Written as DNA, the CDR3 is TGCGCCAGCAGCTTGGTGACAGCCCAAGAGACCCAGTACTTC. Translating gives CASSLVTAQETQYF.

At least ten counts were recorded for this clonotype. V and J are TRBV4-1 and TRBJ1-5; 7 bases agree with TRBD1. This CDR3 is built from 18 residues. The trim removed 0 bases at V and 2 bases at J, leaving 10 bases unmatched. Germline CDR1 is MGHRA and CDR2 is YSYEKL. CDR3 sequence: CASSQDIGGGAGNQPQHF. CDR3 coding DNA: TGCGCCAGCAGCCAAGATATAGGAGGGGGCGCGGGCAATCAGCCCCAGCATTTT.

This clonotype was seen a few times. The V and J genes are TRBV7-2 and TRBJ1-3; D may be TRBD1 (5 bases). V was shortened by 5 bases and J by 3 bases, with 14 bases between the two germline ends. The CDR3 extends over 15 amino acids. Looked up from germline, CDR1 is SGHTA and CDR2 is FQGNSA. The CDR3 here is CASSQPTGGGNTIYF. The CDR3 nucleotides read TGTGCCAGCAGCCAACCGACGGGGGGTGGAAACACCATATATTTT.

This clonotype has ten or more counts. This chain joins TRBV20-1 and TRBJ2-7; the D gene is possibly TRBD2 (5 bases). Looked up from germline, CDR1 is DFQATT and CDR2 is SNEGSKA (reference sequence). This CDR3 region has 15 residues. V lost 2 bases, J lost 2 bases, and 16 bases lay in between. This CDR3 reads CSARHGVMVTYEQYF. CDR3 nucleotide sequence: TGCAGTGCTAGACACGGGGTGATGGTGACCTACGAGCAGTACTTC.

This clonotype has at least ten counts. V gene TRBV5-1 combines with J gene TRBJ2-5; D call uncertain. This CDR3 has 14 amino acids. Trimming removed 0 bases from V and 1 base from J, with 7 bases in between. CDR1 and CDR2 (germline): SGHRS, YFSETQ. CDR3 protein: CASSLGGFQETQYF. The CDR3 DNA reads TGCGCCAGCAGCTTGGGGGGTTTCCAAGAGACCCAGTACTTC.

This clonotype was counted at least ten times. The chain joins TRBV5-1 to TRBJ1-1; D not resolved. CDR3 size: 13 residues. The germline CDR1 and CDR2 sequences are SGHRS and YFSETQ. The ends were cut back, 3 bases at V and 2 bases at J, with 8 bases in the middle. The CDR3 nucleotides read TGCGCCAGCAGCTCGGACGGAAACACTGAAGCTTTCTTT. Translation gives CASSSDGNTEAFF.

Many counts were recorded for this clonotype. The rearrangement joins TRBV6-6 to TRBJ2-1; 14 positions agree with TRBD2. Germline V gene lookup returns CDR1 MNHNY and CDR2 SVGAGI (reference sequence). The CDR3 contains 18 residues. Unmatched junction bases numbered 6, after V lost 1 base and J lost 4 bases. Here the CDR3 reads CASSYFGLAGGTYNEQFF. Here the CDR3 DNA reads TGTGCCAGCAGTTACTTTGGACTAGCGGGGGGAACTTACAATGAGCAGTTCTTC.

This clonotype appeared many times. The chain carries TRBV20-1 and TRBJ2-1; TRBD1 agrees at 8 bases. The germline gives CDR1 DFQATT, CDR2 SNEGSKA (reference sequence). The CDR3 is 15 residues long. With V trimmed by 3 bases and J by 7 bases, 11 bases remained unmatched. CDR3 sequence (DNA): TGCAGTGCTAGCCTCCGTTACAGGGGGTGGAATGAGCAGTTCTTC. This encodes CSASLRYRGWNEQFF.